The 8 T cell receptor beta chains in this list originate from one sample, sequenced in a study of PD-L1 blockade in urothelial cancer. Some clones are missing from TCRdb's copy, which holds only in-frame ones; the method was immunoSEQ multiplex PCR. Found here are 30,000 or so clones, 89% of them singletons; the top ten hold about 8%. Time point here: peripheral blood 6 weeks after treatment start. Sequencing was performed on PBMCs, taken around atezolizumab (anti-PD-L1) treatment. Receptor source: a man aged 80 or over with urothelial cancer.

The gene calls are TRBV19 and TRBJ1-5; 9 bases map to TRBD1. Losses at the gene ends were 6 bases for V and 3 bases for J; bases not matched to a gene: 18. Germline V lookup: CDR1 LNHDA, CDR2 SQIVND (reference sequence). This CDR3 contains 19 residues. CDR3 region: CASSQRDRERLGLNQPQHF. CDR3 DNA: TGTGCCAGTAGCCAAAGGGACAGGGAGCGCTTAGGGCTCAATCAGCCCCAGCATTTT.

The chain has TRBV6-6 and TRBJ1-2; tentatively, D is TRBD1 (5 bases). Trimming stripped 5 bases from V and 0 bases from J, with 10 bases between. Per the germline V gene, CDR1 is MNHNY and CDR2 is SVGAGI (reference sequence). The length of the CDR3 is 14 residues. For the CDR3, the DNA is TGTGCCAGCAGTACCGGGGGGGCTAACTATGGCTACACCTTC. It yields the protein CASSTGGANYGYTF.

The chain employs TRBV9 and TRBJ2-7; no clear D. CDR1 SGDLS and CDR2 YYNGEE come from the germline V gene. This CDR3 is built from 13 residues. Trimming shortened V by 0 bases and J by 6 bases, and 10 bases separated the two germline ends. The CDR3 spells CASSVATGREQYF. In nucleotides, the CDR3 is TGTGCCAGCAGCGTAGCTACTGGGCGCGAGCAGTACTTC.

The DNA of the CDR3 is TGCGCCAGCAGCTTGATACAGCGGAGCTCCTACAATGAGCAGTTCTTC. Translated, it gives CASSLIQRSSYNEQFF. The chain has TRBV5-1 and TRBJ2-1; TRBD2 is a possible D gene (5 bases). The CDR3 consists of 16 residues. The germline CDR1 and CDR2 sequences are SGHRS and YFSETQ. Deletions cut 1 base from V and 0 bases from J, with 11 bases between. The full variable domain, completed using reference TRBV5-1 and TRBJ2-1, is KAGVTQTPRYLIKTRGQQVTLSCSPISGHRSVSWYQQTPGQGLQFLFEYFSETQRNKGNFPGRFSGRQFSNSRSEMNVSTLELGDSALYLCASSLIQRSSYNEQFFGPGTRLTVL.

CDR3 DNA: TGTGCCAGCAGCCGCACAGGGGCAAACACTGAAGCTTTCTTT. It yields the protein CASSRTGANTEAFF. The chain employs TRBV6-5 and TRBJ1-1; 7 bases map to TRBD1. Germline CDR1 reads MNHEY; CDR2 reads SVGAGI. The CDR3 sequence is 14 residues long. V lost 6 bases, J lost 2 bases, and 6 bases stayed unmatched.

The chain links TRBV11-2 to TRBJ1-3; 8 bases are shared with TRBD1. The V segment lost 0 bases and the J segment 4 bases; nucleotides outside the gene matches: 8. The CDR3 extends over 17 amino acids. Germline V CDR1 and CDR2: SGHAT, FQNNGV. For the CDR3, the DNA is TGTGCCAGCAGCTTAGACAAGGACAGGGCGACCGGAAACACCATATATTTT. The encoded protein is CASSLDKDRATGNTIYF.

The V and J genes are TRBV2 and TRBJ1-5; the D is unclear. This CDR3 spans 13 amino acids. Germline V lookup: CDR1 SNHLY, CDR2 FYNNEI. The germline V and J ends were trimmed by 4 bases and 3 bases, with 7 bases remaining between them. The CDR3 nucleotides are TGTGCCAGCAGTGTTAGTGTCAATCAGCCCCAGCATTTT. It encodes CASSVSVNQPQHF.

The CDR3 spells CASRLAVITDTQYF. The CDR3, as DNA: TGTGCCAGCAGACTAGCCGTCATCACAGATACGCAGTATTTT. J is TRBJ2-3 and V is TRBV6-1; D possibly corresponds to TRBD2 (6 bases). V was trimmed by 6 bases and J by 2 bases, leaving 12 bases between them. This CDR3 spans 14 amino acids. CDR1 and CDR2 from the germline V gene are MNHNS and SASEGT.